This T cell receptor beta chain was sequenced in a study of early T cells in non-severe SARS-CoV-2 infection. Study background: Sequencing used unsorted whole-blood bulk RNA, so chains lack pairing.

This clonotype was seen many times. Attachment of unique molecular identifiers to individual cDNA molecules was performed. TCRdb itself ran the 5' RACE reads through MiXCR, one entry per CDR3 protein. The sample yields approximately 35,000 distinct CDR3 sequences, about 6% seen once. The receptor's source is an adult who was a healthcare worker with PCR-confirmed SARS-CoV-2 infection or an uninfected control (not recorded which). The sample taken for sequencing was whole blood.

CDR3 nucleotides: TGTGCCAGCACCCAAGGCCAAAATTCACCCCTCCACTTT. It is translated as CASTQGQNSPLHF. This chain links TRBV7-9 with TRBJ1-6; D gene ambiguous. Germline CDR1 and CDR2: SEHNR and FQNEAQ (reference sequence). Trimming removed 7 bases from V and 7 bases from J, with 11 bases in between. The CDR3 is 13 amino acids. The whole variable domain, remainder taken from reference TRBV7-9 and TRBJ1-6, is DTGVSQNPRHKITKRGQNVTFRCDPISEHNRLYWYRQTLGQGPEFLTYFQNEAQLEKSRLLSDRFSAERPKGSFSTLEIQRTEQGDSAMYLCASTQGQNSPLHFGNGTRLTVT.